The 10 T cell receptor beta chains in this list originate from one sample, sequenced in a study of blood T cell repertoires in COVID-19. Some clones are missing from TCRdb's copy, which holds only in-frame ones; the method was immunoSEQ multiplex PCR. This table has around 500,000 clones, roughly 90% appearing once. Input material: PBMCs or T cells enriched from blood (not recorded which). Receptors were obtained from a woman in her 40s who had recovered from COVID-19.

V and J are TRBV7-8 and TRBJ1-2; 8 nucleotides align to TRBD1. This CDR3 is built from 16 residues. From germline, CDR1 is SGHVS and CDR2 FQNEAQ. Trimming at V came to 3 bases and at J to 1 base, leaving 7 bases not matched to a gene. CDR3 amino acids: CASSLFRQGLNYGYTF. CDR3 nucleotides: TGTGCCAGCAGCTTGTTTAGACAGGGGCTTAACTATGGCTACACCTTC. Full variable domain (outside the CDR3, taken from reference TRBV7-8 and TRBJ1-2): GAGVSQSPRYKVAKRGQDVALRCDPISGHVSLFWYQQALGQGPEFLTYFQNEAQLDKSGLPSDRFFAERPEGSVSTLKIQRTQQEDSAVYLCASSLFRQGLNYGYTFGSGTRLTVV.

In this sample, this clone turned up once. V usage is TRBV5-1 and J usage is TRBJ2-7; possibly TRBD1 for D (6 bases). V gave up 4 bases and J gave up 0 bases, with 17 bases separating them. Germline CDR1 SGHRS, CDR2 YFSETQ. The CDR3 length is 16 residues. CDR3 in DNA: TGCGCCAGCAGCCTCCGGCGACAGGACAGCTCCTACGAGCAGTACTTC. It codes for CASSLRRQDSSYEQYF.

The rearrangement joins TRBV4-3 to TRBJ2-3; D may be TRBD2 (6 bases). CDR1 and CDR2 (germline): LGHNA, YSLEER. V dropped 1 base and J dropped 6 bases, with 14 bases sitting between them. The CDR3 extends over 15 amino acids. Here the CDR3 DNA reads TGCGCCAGCAGCCAAGTCGGGCGGGGCGCTGATACGCAGTATTTT. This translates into CASSQVGRGADTQYF.

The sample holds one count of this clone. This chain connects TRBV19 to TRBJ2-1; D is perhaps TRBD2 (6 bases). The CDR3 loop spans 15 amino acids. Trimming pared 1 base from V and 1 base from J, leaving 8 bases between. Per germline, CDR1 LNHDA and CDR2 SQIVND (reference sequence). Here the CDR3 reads CASSIGAGSYNEQFF. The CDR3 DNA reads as TGTGCCAGTAGTATAGGGGCGGGATCCTACAATGAGCAGTTCTTC. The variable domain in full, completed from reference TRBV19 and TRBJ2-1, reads DGGITQSPKYLFRKEGQNVTLSCEQNLNHDAMYWYRQDPGQGLRLIYYSQIVNDFQKGDIAEGYSVSREKKESFPLTVTSAQKNPTAFYLCASSIGAGSYNEQFFGPGTRLTVL.

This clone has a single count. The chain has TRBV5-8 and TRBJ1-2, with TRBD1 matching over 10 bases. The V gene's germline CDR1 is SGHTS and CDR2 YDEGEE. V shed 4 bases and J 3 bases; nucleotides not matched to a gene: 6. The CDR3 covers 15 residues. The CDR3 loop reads CASSQRTGGHYGYTF. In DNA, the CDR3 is TGTGCCAGCAGCCAACGGACAGGGGGACACTATGGCTACACCTTC.

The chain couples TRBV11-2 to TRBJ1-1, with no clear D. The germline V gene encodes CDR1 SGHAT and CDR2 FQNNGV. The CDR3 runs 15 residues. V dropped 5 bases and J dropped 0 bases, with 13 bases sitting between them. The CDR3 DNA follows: TGTGCCAGCAGCCCCAACCTCGGGGTGAACACTGAAGCTTTCTTT. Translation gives CASSPNLGVNTEAFF.

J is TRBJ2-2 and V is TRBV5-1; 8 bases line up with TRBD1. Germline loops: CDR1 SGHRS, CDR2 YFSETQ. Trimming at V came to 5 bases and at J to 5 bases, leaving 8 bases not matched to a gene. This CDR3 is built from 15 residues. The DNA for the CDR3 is TGCGCCAGCAGAAGCGACAGGGGAGATACCGGGGAGCTGTTTTTT. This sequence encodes CASRSDRGDTGELFF.

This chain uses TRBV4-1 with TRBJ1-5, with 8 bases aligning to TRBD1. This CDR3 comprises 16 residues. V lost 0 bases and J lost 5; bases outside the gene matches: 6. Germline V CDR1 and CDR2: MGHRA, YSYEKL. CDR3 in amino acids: CASSQDPGQGYQPQHF. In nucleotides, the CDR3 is TGCGCCAGCAGCCAAGATCCAGGACAGGGATATCAGCCCCAGCATTTT.

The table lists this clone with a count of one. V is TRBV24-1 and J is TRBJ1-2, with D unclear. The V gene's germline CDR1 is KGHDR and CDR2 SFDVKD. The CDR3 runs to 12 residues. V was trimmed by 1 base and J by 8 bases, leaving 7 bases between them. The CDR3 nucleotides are TGTGCCACCAGTGATTTTGGCTGGGGCTACACCTTC. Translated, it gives CATSDFGWGYTF.

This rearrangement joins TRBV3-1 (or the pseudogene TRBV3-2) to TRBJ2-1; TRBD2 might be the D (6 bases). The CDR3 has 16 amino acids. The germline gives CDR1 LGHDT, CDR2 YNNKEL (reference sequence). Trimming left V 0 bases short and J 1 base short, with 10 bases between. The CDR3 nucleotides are TGTGCCAGCAGCCAAGAGGGACTGCCATCCTACAATGAGCAGTTCTTC. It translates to CASSQEGLPSYNEQFF.